These T cell receptor beta chains were read from a single sample in a study of OX40 agonist ivuxolimab in advanced cancers. Here immunoSEQ multiplex PCR was the method, and the copy in TCRdb shows in-frame clones only, minus some. The sample shows about 36,000 clones, approximately 80% of them seen only once. The sample in question was CD4+ or CD8+ T cells sorted from blood, obtained in a trial of the OX40 agonist ivuxolimab. These receptors came from an adult with an advanced solid tumor such as melanoma, head and neck, liver or kidney cancer. Both conserved end residues are part of each CDR3. Each record gives: CDR3 length, J gene, D gene, clone size, V gene, CDR3 protein, CDR3 DNA. The D gene is left open where the match is weak. Part of the rows lack a size; the others show once, few, many or a class for expanded clones.

length: 16
J: TRBJ2-7
D: TRBD2
size: -
V: TRBV28
CDR3: CASSPVLAGGVYEQYF
DNA: TGTGCCAGCAGCCCTGTCCTAGCGGGAGGCGTATACGAGCAGTACTTC

length: 18
J: TRBJ2-7
D: TRBD1
size: once
V: TRBV28
CDR3: CASQSLLTRGAGGNEQYF
DNA: TGTGCCAGCCAGTCCCTTTTAACCCGTGGGGCAGGGGGCAACGAGCAGTACTTC

length: 15
J: TRBJ1-1
D: -
size: -
V: TRBV5-1
CDR3: CASSLDGGVTTEAFF
DNA: TGCGCCAGCAGCTTGGATGGGGGCGTTACCACTGAAGCTTTCTTT

length: 16
J: TRBJ2-7
D: -
size: -
V: TRBV27
CDR3: CASSADRDGLTYEQYF
DNA: TGTGCCAGCAGTGCCGACCGGGACGGACTAACCTACGAGCAGTACTTC

length: 13
J: TRBJ1-5
D: -
size: -
V: TRBV6-5
CDR3: CASSYWGNQPQHF
DNA: TGTGCCAGCAGTTATTGGGGCAATCAGCCCCAGCATTTT

length: 11
J: TRBJ2-3
D: -
size: medium-sized
V: TRBV25-1
CDR3: CASTWGDTQYF
DNA: TGTGCCAGCACGTGGGGGGATACGCAGTATTTT

length: 17
J: TRBJ2-1
D: -
size: -
V: TRBV9
CDR3: CASSVAGRGSSYNEQFF
DNA: TGTGCCAGCAGCGTAGCGGGTCGGGGGAGCTCCTACAATGAGCAGTTCTTC

length: 13
J: TRBJ1-2
D: TRBD1
size: -
V: TRBV4-1
CDR3: CASSQPGGYGYTF
DNA: TGCGCCAGCAGCCAACCAGGGGGGTATGGCTACACCTTC

length: 16
J: TRBJ2-5
D: TRBD1
size: -
V: TRBV23-1
CDR3: CASSQVPRDRQETQYF
DNA: TGCGCCAGCAGTCAAGTCCCCCGGGACAGACAAGAGACCCAGTACTTC

length: 14
J: TRBJ2-7
D: TRBD1
size: -
V: TRBV7-9
CDR3: CASSLGQGVYEQYF
DNA: TGTGCCAGCAGCCTCGGACAGGGAGTGTACGAGCAGTACTTC

length: 13
J: TRBJ2-4
D: TRBD1
size: few
V: TRBV6-1
CDR3: CASRDRGGYIQYF
DNA: TGTGCCAGCAGGGACAGGGGGGGGTACATTCAGTACTTC

length: 12
J: TRBJ2-1
D: -
size: -
V: TRBV28
CDR3: CASSLLTGWWFF
DNA: TGTGCCAGCAGTTTATTGACGGGTTGGTGGTTCTTC

length: 13
J: TRBJ2-3
D: -
size: -
V: TRBV7-2
CDR3: CASSLVSTDTQYF
DNA: TGTGCCAGCAGCTTAGTGTCCACAGATACGCAGTATTTT

length: 14
J: TRBJ1-5
D: TRBD1
size: -
V: TRBV27
CDR3: CASSKGTDDQPQHF
DNA: TGTGCCAGCAGTAAAGGGACAGACGATCAGCCCCAGCATTTT

length: 17
J: TRBJ2-1
D: TRBD2
size: -
V: TRBV29-1
CDR3: CSVETSDLSSSYNEQFF
DNA: TGCAGCGTTGAGACTAGCGACCTATCGAGCTCCTACAATGAGCAGTTCTTC

length: 16
J: TRBJ2-3
D: -
size: -
V: TRBV28
CDR3: CASSPGVVPLTDTQYF
DNA: TGTGCCAGCAGTCCGGGTGTAGTGCCGCTTACAGATACGCAGTATTTT

length: 15
J: TRBJ2-3
D: TRBD1
size: -
V: TRBV25-1
CDR3: CASSEGQGVTDTQYF
DNA: TGTGCCAGCAGTGAAGGACAGGGGGTAACAGATACGCAGTATTTT

length: 17
J: TRBJ1-1
D: -
size: -
V: TRBV21-1
CDR3: CASSKALVHRDPTEAFF
DNA: TGTGCCAGCAGCAAAGCGCTCGTCCACAGGGACCCCACTGAAGCTTTCTTT

length: 14
J: TRBJ1-2
D: -
size: -
V: TRBV10-3
CDR3: CAISESRVNYGYTF
DNA: TGTGCCATCAGTGAGTCGAGAGTAAACTATGGCTACACCTTC

length: 14
J: TRBJ1-1
D: -
size: -
V: TRBV30
CDR3: CAWSTGRANTEAFF
DNA: TGTGCCTGGAGTACCGGACGGGCGAACACTGAAGCTTTCTTT

length: 16
J: TRBJ2-5
D: TRBD1
size: -
V: TRBV9
CDR3: CASSVEGTAFLETQYF
DNA: TGTGCCAGCAGCGTAGAGGGGACAGCCTTCTTAGAGACCCAGTACTTC

length: 17
J: TRBJ2-1
D: TRBD1
size: -
V: TRBV28
CDR3: CASSSGTGAPSYNEQFF
DNA: TGTGCCAGCAGTTCCGGTACAGGGGCCCCCTCCTACAATGAGCAGTTCTTC

length: 12
J: TRBJ2-7
D: -
size: -
V: TRBV27
CDR3: CASSPSSYEQYF
DNA: TGTGCCAGCAGTCCCAGCTCCTACGAGCAGTACTTC

length: 17
J: TRBJ2-3
D: TRBD2
size: once
V: TRBV28
CDR3: CASTVGLAGVLSDTQYF
DNA: TGTGCCAGCACCGTAGGGCTAGCGGGAGTATTGTCAGATACGCAGTATTTT

length: 13
J: TRBJ2-5
D: -
size: -
V: TRBV5-4
CDR3: CASSLRVGETQYF
DNA: TGTGCCAGCAGCTTGAGGGTAGGCGAGACCCAGTACTTC

length: 13
J: TRBJ1-1
D: -
size: -
V: TRBV6-5
CDR3: CASSYGSYTEAFF
DNA: TGTGCCAGCAGTTACGGCAGTTACACTGAAGCTTTCTTT

length: 16
J: TRBJ2-5
D: TRBD2
size: -
V: TRBV27
CDR3: CASSSSGRRGQETQYF
DNA: TGTGCCAGCAGTTCTAGCGGGAGAAGGGGACAAGAGACCCAGTACTTC

length: 15
J: TRBJ1-2
D: -
size: few
V: TRBV6-5
CDR3: CASSYYGGNGYGYTF
DNA: TGTGCCAGCAGTTACTATGGGGGGAATGGCTATGGCTACACCTTC

length: 8
J: TRBJ1-6
D: -
size: once
V: TRBV6-5
CDR3: CASNQFHF
DNA: TGTGCCAGCAACCAGTTCCACTTT

length: 14
J: TRBJ1-4
D: -
size: -
V: TRBV6-5
CDR3: CASREGATNEKLFF
DNA: TGTGCCAGCAGGGAGGGAGCAACTAATGAAAAACTGTTTTTT

length: 14
J: TRBJ2-7
D: -
size: few
V: TRBV28
CDR3: CASRPHGETYEQYF
DNA: TGTGCCAGCAGACCCCACGGAGAGACCTACGAGCAGTACTTC

length: 15
J: TRBJ2-7
D: TRBD1
size: many
V: TRBV6-6
CDR3: CASTLGRRGYYEQYF
DNA: TGTGCCAGCACCCTGGGCCGCAGGGGGTACTACGAGCAGTACTTC

length: 12
J: TRBJ1-2
D: -
size: -
V: TRBV6-6
CDR3: CASSYSSDGYTF
DNA: TGTGCCAGCAGTTACTCAAGTGACGGCTACACCTTC

length: 16
J: TRBJ2-2
D: -
size: few
V: TRBV27
CDR3: CASSFWGAEGTGELFF
DNA: TGTGCCAGCAGTTTTTGGGGGGCGGAGGGCACCGGGGAGCTGTTTTTT

length: 14
J: TRBJ2-3
D: -
size: -
V: TRBV6-5
CDR3: CASSYASSGDTQYF
DNA: TGTGCCAGCAGTTACGCTAGCTCGGGAGATACGCAGTATTTT

length: 15
J: TRBJ1-2
D: -
size: -
V: TRBV9
CDR3: CASSVGDGANYGYTF
DNA: TGTGCCAGCAGCGTAGGGGACGGAGCTAACTATGGCTACACCTTC

length: 15
J: TRBJ2-2
D: -
size: -
V: TRBV9
CDR3: CASSVDPPGPGELFF
DNA: TGTGCCAGCAGCGTAGACCCCCCAGGACCCGGGGAGCTGTTTTTT

length: 14
J: TRBJ1-1
D: -
size: -
V: TRBV6-6
CDR3: CASSYHGRDTEAFF
DNA: TGTGCCAGCAGTTACCATGGGAGGGACACTGAAGCTTTCTTT

length: 13
J: TRBJ1-1
D: -
size: -
V: TRBV28
CDR3: CASAPRIHTEAFF
DNA: TGTGCCAGCGCTCCGAGGATTCACACTGAAGCTTTCTTT

length: 15
J: TRBJ1-5
D: -
size: -
V: TRBV10-3
CDR3: CAISESGARNQPQHF
DNA: TGTGCCATCAGTGAGTCAGGGGCGCGCAATCAGCCCCAGCATTTT

length: 14
J: TRBJ2-1
D: -
size: once
V: TRBV27
CDR3: CASSLLEGAPEQFF
DNA: TGTGCCAGCAGTTTATTGGAGGGGGCCCCTGAGCAGTTCTTC

length: 15
J: TRBJ1-5
D: -
size: medium-sized
V: TRBV4-1
CDR3: CASSQGPRGHQPQHF
DNA: TGCGCCAGCAGCCAAGGCCCCAGGGGCCATCAGCCCCAGCATTTT

length: 14
J: TRBJ2-7
D: -
size: -
V: TRBV28
CDR3: CASSFQGTLYEQYF
DNA: TGTGCCAGCAGTTTTCAGGGTACCCTCTACGAGCAGTACTTC

length: 14
J: TRBJ1-5
D: -
size: few
V: TRBV7-9
CDR3: CASSQNRVPQPQHF
DNA: TGTGCCAGCAGCCAGAACAGGGTACCCCAGCCCCAGCATTTT

length: 17
J: TRBJ2-1
D: TRBD2
size: -
V: TRBV4-1
CDR3: CASSQDRASGSYNEQFF
DNA: TGCGCCAGCAGCCAAGATCGGGCTAGCGGGTCCTACAATGAGCAGTTCTTC

length: 14
J: TRBJ1-4
D: TRBD1
size: -
V: TRBV7-6
CDR3: CASSLGTGSGKLFF
DNA: TGTGCCAGCAGCCTAGGGACAGGGAGTGGGAAACTGTTTTTT

length: 13
J: TRBJ2-3
D: -
size: -
V: TRBV4-3
CDR3: CASSQDLTDTQYF
DNA: TGCGCCAGCAGCCAGGACCTCACAGATACGCAGTATTTT

length: 15
J: TRBJ2-7
D: -
size: -
V: TRBV4-2
CDR3: CASSQAGGPSYEQYF
DNA: TGTGCCAGCAGCCAAGCGGGGGGCCCCTCCTACGAGCAGTACTTC

length: 13
J: TRBJ2-7
D: -
size: -
V: TRBV2
CDR3: CASNLGGIYEQYF
DNA: TGTGCCAGCAATTTAGGAGGGATCTACGAGCAGTACTTC

length: 12
J: TRBJ2-5
D: -
size: -
V: TRBV9
CDR3: CASSPFGETQYF
DNA: TGTGCCAGCAGCCCCTTCGGGGAGACCCAGTACTTC

length: 16
J: TRBJ2-1
D: -
size: -
V: TRBV27
CDR3: CASSSLATNSYNEQFF
DNA: TGTGCCAGCAGTTCCCTCGCGACGAACTCCTACAATGAGCAGTTCTTC

length: 15
J: TRBJ1-5
D: -
size: medium-sized
V: TRBV9
CDR3: CASSVDGASGQPQHF
DNA: TGTGCCAGCAGCGTAGACGGCGCATCAGGTCAGCCCCAGCATTTT

length: 15
J: TRBJ2-3
D: -
size: -
V: TRBV12-5
CDR3: CASGSVANPTDTQYF
DNA: TGTGCTAGTGGTTCGGTCGCGAACCCCACAGATACGCAGTATTTT

length: 13
J: TRBJ1-1
D: -
size: -
V: TRBV6-6
CDR3: CASSYLGDTEAFF
DNA: TGTGCCAGCAGTTACTTGGGGGACACTGAAGCTTTCTTT

length: 15
J: TRBJ2-3
D: TRBD2
size: -
V: TRBV9
CDR3: CASSTGLASTDTQYF
DNA: TGTGCCAGCAGCACCGGACTAGCAAGCACAGATACGCAGTATTTT

length: 12
J: TRBJ1-5
D: -
size: -
V: TRBV6-5
CDR3: CASGQIFQPQHF
DNA: TGTGCCAGCGGACAGATCTTTCAGCCCCAGCATTTT

length: 15
J: TRBJ1-2
D: -
size: -
V: TRBV28
CDR3: CASSLGRESNYGYTF
DNA: TGTGCCAGCAGTTTGGGCCGGGAATCTAACTATGGCTACACCTTC